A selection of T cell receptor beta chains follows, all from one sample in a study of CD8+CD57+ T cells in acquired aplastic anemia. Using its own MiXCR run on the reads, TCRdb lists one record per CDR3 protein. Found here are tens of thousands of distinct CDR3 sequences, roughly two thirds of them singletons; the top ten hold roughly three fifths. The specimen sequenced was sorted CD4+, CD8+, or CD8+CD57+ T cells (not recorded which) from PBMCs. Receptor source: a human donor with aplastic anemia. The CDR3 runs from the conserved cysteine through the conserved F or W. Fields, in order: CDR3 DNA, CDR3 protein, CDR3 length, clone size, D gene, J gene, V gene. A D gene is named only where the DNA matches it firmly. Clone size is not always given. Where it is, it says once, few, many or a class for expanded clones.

CDR3nt: TGTGCCAGCAGTTACTACTCCCCGGGACAGGGTCTCAACGAGCAGTACTTC; CDR3aa: CASSYYSPGQGLNEQYF; len: 17; abundance: NA; d_gene: TRBD1; j_gene: TRBJ2-7; v_gene: TRBV6-5
CDR3nt: TGTGCCAGCAGCCCTCAGTACCAAGAGACCCAGTACTTC; CDR3aa: CASSPQYQETQYF; len: 13; abundance: NA; d_gene: NA; j_gene: TRBJ2-5; v_gene: TRBV13
CDR3nt: TGTGCCAGCAGTGGCTTCCCCCTCCGGGACAGGGGACCAGAGGGGCAGTTCTTC; CDR3aa: CASSGFPLRDRGPEGQFF; len: 18; abundance: NA; d_gene: TRBD1; j_gene: TRBJ2-1; v_gene: TRBV6-4
CDR3nt: TGTGCCATCGCCGGAGGCAACTATGGCTACACCTTC; CDR3aa: CAIAGGNYGYTF; len: 12; abundance: once; d_gene: NA; j_gene: TRBJ1-2; v_gene: TRBV10-3
CDR3nt: TGTGCCAGCAGCTCAGAGGGGCGAGTGTCCCCTGAAGCTTTCTTT; CDR3aa: CASSSEGRVSPEAFF; len: 15; abundance: many; d_gene: NA; j_gene: TRBJ1-1; v_gene: TRBV11-2
CDR3nt: TGCGCCAGCAGCCAATACCGGACAGGATACGAGCAGTACTTC; CDR3aa: CASSQYRTGYEQYF; len: 14; abundance: few; d_gene: TRBD1; j_gene: TRBJ2-7; v_gene: TRBV14
CDR3nt: TGTGCCAGCAGCTTACAGGGGGAGGAGACCCAGTACTTC; CDR3aa: CASSLQGEETQYF; len: 13; abundance: many; d_gene: TRBD1; j_gene: TRBJ2-5; v_gene: TRBV11-2
CDR3nt: TGCAGCGTTAATTTGCGATCGAACACCGGGGAGCTGTTTTTT; CDR3aa: CSVNLRSNTGELFF; len: 14; abundance: NA; d_gene: NA; j_gene: TRBJ2-2; v_gene: TRBV29-1
CDR3nt: TGTGCCAGTACCCCACGGGCCGACAATCAGCCCCAGCATTTT; CDR3aa: CASTPRADNQPQHF; len: 14; abundance: once; d_gene: NA; j_gene: TRBJ1-5; v_gene: TRBV19
CDR3nt: TGTGCCATCAGTGAGTCGTGGACTAACCAAGAGACCCAGTACTTC; CDR3aa: CAISESWTNQETQYF; len: 15; abundance: NA; d_gene: NA; j_gene: TRBJ2-5; v_gene: TRBV10-3
CDR3nt: TGTGCCAGTAGCCAACAGGGGACCGATCAGCCCCAGCATTTT; CDR3aa: CASSQQGTDQPQHF; len: 14; abundance: NA; d_gene: TRBD1; j_gene: TRBJ1-5; v_gene: TRBV19
CDR3nt: TGTGCCACCGCTACAGGGCGTGAGCAGTTCTTC; CDR3aa: CATATGREQFF; len: 11; abundance: NA; d_gene: NA; j_gene: TRBJ2-1; v_gene: TRBV24-1
CDR3nt: TGTGCCAGCAGCAAGGTGACTGAGCAATTCTTC; CDR3aa: CASSKVTEQFF; len: 11; abundance: NA; d_gene: NA; j_gene: TRBJ2-1; v_gene: TRBV7-8
CDR3nt: TGTGCCAGCAGTCCGTCGACCGACCTGCTCACCTTC; CDR3aa: CASSPSTDLLTF; len: 12; abundance: NA; d_gene: NA; j_gene: TRBJ1-2; v_gene: TRBV2
CDR3nt: TGTGCCAGCAGCTTGGGGCTGGCGGGGAGCACAGATACGCAGTATTTT; CDR3aa: CASSLGLAGSTDTQYF; len: 16; abundance: NA; d_gene: NA; j_gene: TRBJ2-3; v_gene: TRBV7-2
CDR3nt: TGTGCCAGCAGCGACCCCGGGACAGGGCGGTTCGGCTACACCTTC; CDR3aa: CASSDPGTGRFGYTF; len: 15; abundance: NA; d_gene: TRBD1; j_gene: TRBJ1-2; v_gene: TRBV5-5
CDR3nt: TGTGCCTGGAGTTGGGACGCGGGCGAAAAACTGTTTTTT; CDR3aa: CAWSWDAGEKLFF; len: 13; abundance: NA; d_gene: NA; j_gene: TRBJ1-4; v_gene: TRBV30
CDR3nt: TGCGCCAGCAGCCACCCGGGACTAGCGGCGCAAGAGACCCAGTACTTC; CDR3aa: CASSHPGLAAQETQYF; len: 16; abundance: many; d_gene: TRBD2; j_gene: TRBJ2-5; v_gene: TRBV4-1
CDR3nt: TGTGCCAGCAGCCCCTTGATTATGGCGGCAGTCCAAGAGACCCAGTACTTC; CDR3aa: CASSPLIMAAVQETQYF; len: 17; abundance: NA; d_gene: NA; j_gene: TRBJ2-5; v_gene: TRBV9
CDR3nt: TGTGCCACCAAGGCGGGGGGCGAGACCGGGGAGCTGTTTTTT; CDR3aa: CATKAGGETGELFF; len: 14; abundance: NA; d_gene: TRBD2; j_gene: TRBJ2-2; v_gene: TRBV6-1
CDR3nt: TGCAGTGCTAGTGGGGGTAACACTGAAGCTTTCTTT; CDR3aa: CSASGGNTEAFF; len: 12; abundance: NA; d_gene: NA; j_gene: TRBJ1-1; v_gene: TRBV20-1
CDR3nt: TGTGCCAGTAGGACAGGGGATAATTCACCCCTCCACTTT; CDR3aa: CASRTGDNSPLHF; len: 13; abundance: NA; d_gene: TRBD1; j_gene: TRBJ1-6; v_gene: TRBV19
CDR3nt: TGCGCCAGCACGGGTGGGTCTTTCGCTGAAGCTTTCTTT; CDR3aa: CASTGGSFAEAFF; len: 13; abundance: NA; d_gene: NA; j_gene: TRBJ1-1; v_gene: TRBV10-2
CDR3nt: TGTGCCAGTAGTCCCAAGGGGAGTAATTCACCCCTCCACTTT; CDR3aa: CASSPKGSNSPLHF; len: 14; abundance: NA; d_gene: NA; j_gene: TRBJ1-6; v_gene: TRBV19
CDR3nt: TGTGCCATCAGCACAGGGGGCGCATCGGTCCAGCATTTT; CDR3aa: CAISTGGASVQHF; len: 13; abundance: few; d_gene: TRBD1; j_gene: TRBJ1-5; v_gene: TRBV10-3
CDR3nt: TGTGCCAGCAGTGAATCGGTGGCACACTACGAGCAGTACTTC; CDR3aa: CASSESVAHYEQYF; len: 14; abundance: many; d_gene: NA; j_gene: TRBJ2-7; v_gene: TRBV2
CDR3nt: TGCAGTGCTAGAGATCGGGCAGGACTTAGTACGGACATCCAGTACTTC; CDR3aa: CSARDRAGLSTDIQYF; len: 16; abundance: NA; d_gene: NA; j_gene: TRBJ2-4; v_gene: TRBV20-1
CDR3nt: TGCAGTGCCGGACTAGCCGATCACAATGAGCAGTTCTTC; CDR3aa: CSAGLADHNEQFF; len: 13; abundance: NA; d_gene: TRBD2; j_gene: TRBJ2-1; v_gene: TRBV20-1
CDR3nt: TGTGCCATCAGTGAGTCTAGCGGGAATGAGCAGTTCTTC; CDR3aa: CAISESSGNEQFF; len: 13; abundance: few; d_gene: TRBD2; j_gene: TRBJ2-1; v_gene: TRBV10-3